This is a list of T cell receptor beta chains from one sample in a study of T cell responses to AZD1222 COVID-19 vaccine. Assay: immunoSEQ multiplex PCR; the TCRdb copy retains only in-frame clones and omits some. The sample carries 100,000 to 130,000 clones, 85% to 95% recorded once. Specimen: peripheral blood, collected 28 days after the second AZD1222 dose. Receptors were obtained from an adult who received the AZD1222 COVID-19 vaccine. The CDR3 runs from the conserved cysteine through the conserved F or W. Each record gives: clone size, CDR3 length, D gene, V gene, J gene, CDR3 DNA, CDR3 protein. The D gene is left open where the match is weak. Expanded clones are given a class, and other clones once, few, many or no size at all.

size: -
length: 12
D: -
V: TRBV19
J: TRBJ2-2
DNA: TGTGCCAGTAGTATACCCCGCGGGGAGCTGTTTTTT
CDR3: CASSIPRGELFF

size: -
length: 13
D: TRBD2
V: TRBV6-6
J: TRBJ2-1
DNA: TGTGCCAGCAGTGTAGCGGGATACAATGAGCAGTTCTTC
CDR3: CASSVAGYNEQFF

size: -
length: 16
D: TRBD1
V: TRBV6-4
J: TRBJ1-6
DNA: TGTGCCAGCAGTGACTCTCCGGGACAGGGGAATTCACCCCTCCACTTT
CDR3: CASSDSPGQGNSPLHF

size: -
length: 15
D: TRBD1
V: TRBV6-5
J: TRBJ2-1
DNA: TGTGCCAGCAGCGTTGTCCAGGGGGACTACAATGAGCAGTTCTTC
CDR3: CASSVVQGDYNEQFF

size: -
length: 13
D: -
V: TRBV10-2
J: TRBJ2-7
DNA: TGCGCCAGCAGAGGACCGTACTCCTACGAGCAGTACTTC
CDR3: CASRGPYSYEQYF

size: once
length: 18
D: TRBD2
V: TRBV27
J: TRBJ2-6
DNA: TGTGCCAGCTCTGTAACGGGACTAGCGGAGACTGGGGCCAACGTCCTGACTTTC
CDR3: CASSVTGLAETGANVLTF

size: -
length: 13
D: -
V: TRBV27
J: TRBJ2-7
DNA: TGTGCCAGCAACGGATTAAATTCGGGGGAGCAGTACTTC
CDR3: CASNGLNSGEQYF

size: -
length: 11
D: -
V: TRBV5-4
J: TRBJ2-7
DNA: TGTGCCAGCAGCGCTGACTACGAGCAGTACTTC
CDR3: CASSADYEQYF

size: -
length: 12
D: -
V: TRBV7-9
J: TRBJ1-2
DNA: TGTGCCAGCAGCTCTCAGGTCTATGGCTACACCTTC
CDR3: CASSSQVYGYTF

size: -
length: 17
D: TRBD2
V: TRBV4-3
J: TRBJ2-3
DNA: TGCGCCAGCAGCCCCCCGGGACTAGCGGGAGTGAAAGATACGCAGTATTTT
CDR3: CASSPPGLAGVKDTQYF

size: -
length: 17
D: TRBD2
V: TRBV3-1/TRBV3-2
J: TRBJ2-1
DNA: TGTGCCAGCAGCCAAGGTGCGGGAGCGGGGAGATACAATGAGCAGTTCTTC
CDR3: CASSQGAGAGRYNEQFF

size: -
length: 17
D: TRBD1
V: TRBV27
J: TRBJ1-3
DNA: TGTGCCAGCAGTCTCACAGGGGGCCGGGCAAAGGGAAACACCATATATTTT
CDR3: CASSLTGGRAKGNTIYF

size: -
length: 15
D: -
V: TRBV28
J: TRBJ1-3
DNA: TGTGCCAGCAGTTTAATCAGGGGAGGAGGAAACACCATATATTTT
CDR3: CASSLIRGGGNTIYF

size: -
length: 16
D: -
V: TRBV3-1/TRBV3-2
J: TRBJ2-5
DNA: TGTGCCAGCAGCCAAGAAAGGGGACCCGCGGGAGAGACCCAGTACTTC
CDR3: CASSQERGPAGETQYF

size: -
length: 16
D: TRBD2
V: TRBV7-9
J: TRBJ2-3
DNA: TGTGCCAGCAGCACTAGGACTAGCGGGGAAACAGATACGCAGTATTTT
CDR3: CASSTRTSGETDTQYF

size: -
length: 17
D: TRBD1
V: TRBV6-4
J: TRBJ2-6
DNA: TGTGCCAGCAGTGACGGGACAGGGGGCTCTGGGGCCAACGTCCTGACTTTC
CDR3: CASSDGTGGSGANVLTF

size: -
length: 15
D: TRBD1
V: TRBV6-4
J: TRBJ1-1
DNA: TGTGCCAGCAGTGACTCAGGGACAGGGAACACTGAAGCTTTCTTT
CDR3: CASSDSGTGNTEAFF

size: once
length: 15
D: TRBD2
V: TRBV19
J: TRBJ2-1
DNA: TGTGCCAGTAGTATAAGCCTAGCGGGGACGGGTGAGCAGTTCTTC
CDR3: CASSISLAGTGEQFF

size: -
length: 13
D: -
V: TRBV2
J: TRBJ2-5
DNA: TGTGCCAGCAGCGTGGGACCACGAGAGACCCAGTACTTC
CDR3: CASSVGPRETQYF

size: -
length: 13
D: TRBD1
V: TRBV14
J: TRBJ1-2
DNA: TGTGCCAGCAGCCTGGACAGGGGCTATGGCTACACCTTC
CDR3: CASSLDRGYGYTF

size: -
length: 14
D: TRBD1
V: TRBV7-9
J: TRBJ1-2
DNA: TGTGCCAGCAGCTTAGCAGGGACAGAAAATGGCTACACCTTC
CDR3: CASSLAGTENGYTF

size: -
length: 15
D: -
V: TRBV2
J: TRBJ2-2
DNA: TGTGCCAGCAGTGCGGGGCACGGGAACACCGGGGAGCTGTTTTTT
CDR3: CASSAGHGNTGELFF

size: -
length: 15
D: TRBD1
V: TRBV18
J: TRBJ1-6
DNA: TGTGCCAGCTCACCACCGGGACAGGGTAATTCACCCCTCCACTTT
CDR3: CASSPPGQGNSPLHF

size: few
length: 15
D: -
V: TRBV3-1/TRBV3-2
J: TRBJ2-2
DNA: TGTGCCAGCAGCCAAGTCGGGAGCAGGACCGGGGAGCTGTTTTTT
CDR3: CASSQVGSRTGELFF

size: -
length: 12
D: -
V: TRBV19
J: TRBJ1-2
DNA: TGTGCCAGTAGGGTCGGACACTATGGCTACACCTTC
CDR3: CASRVGHYGYTF

size: once
length: 13
D: -
V: TRBV2
J: TRBJ2-1
DNA: TGTGCCAGCAGTGTGGGACCCCGGACTGAGCAGTTCTTC
CDR3: CASSVGPRTEQFF

size: once
length: 15
D: TRBD1
V: TRBV5-1
J: TRBJ1-1
DNA: TGCGCCAGCAGCCCGTGGACAGGTATGACCACTGAAGCTTTCTTT
CDR3: CASSPWTGMTTEAFF

size: -
length: 15
D: TRBD2
V: TRBV3-1/TRBV3-2
J: TRBJ2-1
DNA: TGTGCCAGCAGCCCCGGACTAGCGGGTTACAATGAGCAGTTCTTC
CDR3: CASSPGLAGYNEQFF

size: -
length: 12
D: TRBD1
V: TRBV2
J: TRBJ2-7
DNA: TGTGCCAGCCTTAGACAGGGCTACGAGCAGTACTTC
CDR3: CASLRQGYEQYF

size: -
length: 12
D: -
V: TRBV28
J: TRBJ1-3
DNA: TGTGCCAGCAGTCCTTATGGAAACACCATATATTTT
CDR3: CASSPYGNTIYF

size: -
length: 11
D: -
V: TRBV28
J: TRBJ1-6
DNA: TGTGCCAGCAGTAAGAATTCACCCCTCCACTTT
CDR3: CASSKNSPLHF

size: -
length: 14
D: TRBD2
V: TRBV6-5
J: TRBJ2-7
DNA: TGTGCCAGCAGTCTCGGTCGGGGGGCCTACGAGCAGTACTTC
CDR3: CASSLGRGAYEQYF

size: -
length: 12
D: -
V: TRBV6-6
J: TRBJ1-1
DNA: TGTGCCAGCAGTTACTCGGACACTGAAGCTTTCTTT
CDR3: CASSYSDTEAFF

size: -
length: 16
D: -
V: TRBV30
J: TRBJ1-1
DNA: TGTGCCTGGAGTTTAGGTGACAGACCCTCATTGCCTGAAGCTTTCTTT
CDR3: CAWSLGDRPSLPEAFF

size: -
length: 14
D: -
V: TRBV6-5
J: TRBJ2-1
DNA: TGTGCCAGCGGGGGCGCGGGGTCCTACAATGAGCAGTTCTTC
CDR3: CASGGAGSYNEQFF

size: -
length: 13
D: TRBD1
V: TRBV11-2
J: TRBJ1-2
DNA: TGTGCCAGCAGCTTTACAGGGGACTATGGCTACACCTTC
CDR3: CASSFTGDYGYTF

size: -
length: 14
D: TRBD1
V: TRBV15
J: TRBJ1-5
DNA: TGTGCCACCAGCAGACGTACAGGGGAACAGCCCCAGCATTTT
CDR3: CATSRRTGEQPQHF

size: -
length: 15
D: TRBD1
V: TRBV9
J: TRBJ1-1
DNA: TGTGCCAGCAGCCCGGGACAGGGGGCGAACACTGAAGCTTTCTTT
CDR3: CASSPGQGANTEAFF

size: -
length: 14
D: -
V: TRBV7-9
J: TRBJ2-1
DNA: TGTGCCAGCAGCCCAGGACAGCCCTACAATGAGCAGTTCTTC
CDR3: CASSPGQPYNEQFF

size: -
length: 13
D: -
V: TRBV3-1/TRBV3-2
J: TRBJ2-1
DNA: TGTGCCAGCAGCCAAGAGTACGGCAATGAGCAGTTCTTC
CDR3: CASSQEYGNEQFF

size: -
length: 16
D: TRBD1
V: TRBV5-1
J: TRBJ1-2
DNA: TGCGCCAGCAGCTTGGCGGGACAGGGGGCGCGTGATGGCTACACCTTC
CDR3: CASSLAGQGARDGYTF

size: -
length: 16
D: -
V: TRBV4-3
J: TRBJ2-2
DNA: TGCGCCAGCAGCCAGGACGGACTGAGAGTGACCGGGGAGCTGTTTTTT
CDR3: CASSQDGLRVTGELFF

size: -
length: 15
D: -
V: TRBV4-2
J: TRBJ2-1
DNA: TGTGCCAGCAGCCAAGAGAGAGAGGGACGCAATGAGCAGTTCTTC
CDR3: CASSQEREGRNEQFF

size: -
length: 13
D: -
V: TRBV7-2
J: TRBJ2-5
DNA: TGTGCCAGCAGCTTAGGCCCCCAAGAGACCCAGTACTTC
CDR3: CASSLGPQETQYF

size: -
length: 14
D: TRBD1
V: TRBV6-5
J: TRBJ1-1
DNA: TGTGCCAGCAGCCCAACAGGGGGCGGAACTGAAGCTTTCTTT
CDR3: CASSPTGGGTEAFF